Listed here are 10 T cell receptor beta chains from one sample, sequenced in a study of control samples from healthy donors and cancer patients. Profiled with immunoSEQ multiplex PCR; TCRdb holds only in-frame clones, not every one. The table shows roughly 21,000 clones, with 84% occurring only once. The sample consisted of PBMCs. The receptors were sampled from a man aged 55 to 70 with colorectal cancer.

This chain connects TRBV25-1 to TRBJ1-3; D gene ambiguous. This CDR3 is built from 13 residues. Germline V gives CDR1 MGHDK, CDR2 SYGVNS. V lost 3 bases and J lost 4, with 7 bases in between. Written as DNA, the CDR3 is TGTGCCAGCAGTGACCCACGAGGAAACACCATATATTTT. Its translation: CASSDPRGNTIYF.

This chain joins TRBV10-3 and TRBJ1-2; tentative D call: TRBD1 (5 bases). Germline V gives CDR1 ENHRY, CDR2 SYGVKD. V gave up 3 bases and J gave up 6 bases, with 20 bases separating them. The CDR3 consists of 16 residues. The CDR3 here is CAISDPTGPGSDGYTF. The CDR3 bases are TGTGCCATCAGTGACCCTACAGGTCCTGGGTCTGATGGCTACACCTTC.

In this sample, this clone turned up once. The junction departs from the called germline gene at one end, perhaps through a read error. The V call is TRBV29-1, the J call TRBJ1-2, with unresolved D. CDR3 length: 9 amino acids. Germline values: CDR1 SQVTM, CDR2 ANQGSEA. The CDR3 spells CPSDYGYTF. Written as DNA, the CDR3 is TGTCCCAGCGACTATGGCTACACCTTC.

This chain uses TRBV19 with TRBJ1-1, with 11 bases fitting TRBD1. The CDR3 length is 15 residues. Losses at the gene ends were 2 bases for V and 4 bases for J; bases not matched to a gene: 3. Germline V lookup: CDR1 LNHDA, CDR2 SQIVND (reference sequence). DNA of the CDR3: TGTGCCAGTAGTATATACGGACAGGGGGCCACTGAAGCTTTCTTT. It yields the protein CASSIYGQGATEAFF.

The chain recombines TRBV3-1 (or the pseudogene TRBV3-2) with TRBJ1-1; 7 nucleotides line up with TRBD1. CDR3 length: 14 amino acids. The ends lost 2 bases at V and 5 bases at J; junction bases unmatched: 5. The germline CDR1 and CDR2 sequences are LGHDT and YNNKEL (reference sequence). Here the CDR3 DNA reads TGTGCCAGCAGCCAACGAGGGGGCGGGACTGAAGCTTTCTTT. Its translation is CASSQRGGGTEAFF.

The chain is built from TRBV5-1 and TRBJ1-2; 7 bases are shared with TRBD1. The J segment lost 0 bases and the V segment lost 6 bases, leaving 8 bases of the junction unmatched. The CDR3 is 15 amino acids. The germline CDR1 and CDR2 sequences are SGHRS and YFSETQ. CDR3 DNA sequence: TGCGCCAGCAAGACAGGGACGACCTCTAACTATGGCTACACCTTC. The encoded protein is CASKTGTTSNYGYTF.

The chain has TRBV11-3 and TRBJ2-1, with D tentatively TRBD2 (7 bases). Trimming shortened V by 4 bases and J by 8 bases, and 15 bases separated the two germline ends. Germline values: CDR1 SGHNT, CDR2 YENEEA. This CDR3 contains 14 residues. Written as DNA, the CDR3 is TGTGCCAGCAGCTCGAACAGGGAGGGACATGAGCAGTTCTTC. Its protein is CASSSNREGHEQFF.

This clone came up once. The genes are TRBV11-2 and TRBJ2-3; 12 positions match TRBD1. V was clipped by 5 bases and J by 8 bases; unmatched bases: 5. Looked up from germline, CDR1 is SGHAT and CDR2 is FQNNGV. The CDR3 spans 14 residues. The CDR3 DNA sequence: TGTGCCAGCAGCCGGGACAGGGGGCAGAGTACGCAGTATTTT. Protein product: CASSRDRGQSTQYF.

The chain joins TRBV5-1 to TRBJ2-3; 14 bases map to TRBD2. The germline gives CDR1 SGHRS, CDR2 YFSETQ. With V trimmed by 4 bases and J by 6 bases, 4 bases remained unmatched. This CDR3 has 15 amino acids. The CDR3 reads CASSMGLAGEDTQYF. The DNA for the CDR3 is TGCGCCAGCAGCATGGGACTAGCGGGGGAGGATACGCAGTATTTT. The full variable domain, with the rest looked up from reference TRBV5-1 and TRBJ2-3, is KAGVTQTPRYLIKTRGQQVTLSCSPISGHRSVSWYQQTPGQGLQFLFEYFSETQRNKGNFPGRFSGRQFSNSRSEMNVSTLELGDSALYLCASSMGLAGEDTQYFGPGTRLTVL.

CDR3 protein: CATSPDRGHEQFF. In nucleotides, the CDR3 is TGTGCCACCAGTCCGGACAGGGGGCATGAGCAGTTCTTC. V and J are TRBV24-1 and TRBJ2-1; 11 bases agree with TRBD1. The germline CDR1 and CDR2 sequences are KGHDR and SFDVKD. J gave up 8 bases and V 6 bases, and 2 bases lay outside the gene matches. This CDR3 is built from 13 residues.